This entry lists 14 T cell receptor beta chains sequenced from one sample in a study of blood T cell repertoires in COVID-19. The method was immunoSEQ multiplex PCR; TCRdb's version includes in-frame clones alone and lacks a portion of them. The sample has approximately 180,000 clones, 60% to 80% seen once; the top ten hold 26%. Material: peripheral blood. The receptors come from a woman in her 70s with acute or convalescent COVID-19.

The chain links TRBV2 to TRBJ1-6; a possible D gene is TRBD1 (5 bases). Per the germline V gene, CDR1 is SNHLY and CDR2 is FYNNEI. V was trimmed by 4 bases and J by 7 bases, leaving 14 bases between them. The CDR3 runs to 15 residues. The CDR3, as DNA: TGTGCCAGCAGTGTGGGGCACAGAACGAATTCACCCCTCCACTTT. Its protein is CASSVGHRTNSPLHF.

This chain joins TRBV6-6 and TRBJ2-5; 10 bases align to TRBD2. Germline V CDR1 and CDR2: MNHNY, SVGAGI (reference sequence). The CDR3 is 15 residues long. V gave up 2 bases and J gave up 5 bases; unmatched junction bases: 5. The CDR3 region has the DNA TGTGCCAGCAGTTACCTAGCGGGAGTTTCGGAGACCCAGTACTTC. It specifies CASSYLAGVSETQYF.

The chain carries TRBV19 and TRBJ2-7; 13 bases are shared with TRBD2. V was pared by 4 bases and J by 1 base, with 1 base of the junction left unmatched. Germline-derived CDR1 and CDR2 are LNHDA and SQIVND (reference sequence). The CDR3 loop spans 15 amino acids. CDR3 coding DNA: TGTGCCAGTAGTACGGGACTAGCGGGATCCTACGAGCAGTACTTC. This translates into CASSTGLAGSYEQYF.

The V and J genes are TRBV5-1 and TRBJ2-1; D remains ambiguous. The CDR3 has 12 amino acids. The germline V and J ends were trimmed by 1 base and 8 bases, with 7 bases remaining between them. Germline CDR1 is SGHRS and CDR2 is YFSETQ. CDR3 coding DNA: TGCGCCAGCAGCTTGCCATCGGATGAGCAGTTCTTC. This codes for CASSLPSDEQFF.

The chain has TRBV30 and TRBJ2-7; TRBD1 aligns across 7 bases. Germline trimming cut 3 bases from V and 3 bases from J; bases unmatched to any gene: 5. Germline-derived CDR1 and CDR2 are GTSNPN and SVGIG (reference sequence). The length of the CDR3 is 13 residues. The CDR3 loop reads CAWRDRAVYEQYF. In DNA form, the CDR3 reads TGTGCCTGGAGAGACAGGGCCGTCTACGAGCAGTACTTC.

The genes are TRBV12-3 or TRBV12-4 and TRBJ1-2; D is unclear. Trimming removed 7 bases at V and 4 bases at J, with 13 bases between. This CDR3 comprises 13 residues. CDR3 amino acids: CASKTEDSYGYTF. CDR3 coding DNA: TGTGCCAGCAAGACGGAGGATTCCTATGGCTACACCTTC.

In the case of this clone: One end of the junction fails to match germline, which may point to a read error. The chain uses TRBV6-6 and TRBJ1-2; D ambiguous. The CDR3 length is 15 residues. The germline V gene has CDR1 MNHNY and CDR2 SVGAGI (reference sequence). CDR3 loop: CASSYGSGSSPVGSF. CDR3 DNA sequence: TGTGCCAGCAGTTACGGAAGCGGCAGCTCCCCAGTCGGCTCCTTC.

In this sample, this clone turned up once. V is TRBV5-1 and J is TRBJ2-1; tentatively, D is TRBD2 (5 bases). Germline V lookup: CDR1 SGHRS, CDR2 YFSETQ. The CDR3 length is 20 residues. The V gene lost 4 bases and the J gene lost 0 bases, with 26 bases spanning the gap. In DNA, the CDR3 is TGCGCCAGCAGCCCCCACCCTTGGGCGGGTCTGACCTTCTCCTACAATGAGCAGTTCTTC. This gives the protein CASSPHPWAGLTFSYNEQFF.

V usage is TRBV6-5 and J usage is TRBJ1-4, with 7 bases lining up with TRBD1. V lost 5 bases to trimming and J lost 3 bases; unmatched junction nucleotides: 6. Germline-derived CDR1 and CDR2 are MNHEY and SVGAGI. This CDR3 spans 15 amino acids. CDR3 in amino acids: CASSPWTGSNEKLFF. The CDR3 DNA reads TGTGCCAGCAGTCCCTGGACAGGTTCTAATGAAAAACTGTTTTTT.

This clone was seen a few times. The genes are TRBV5-6 and TRBJ2-7; TRBD1 agrees at 9 bases. Germline assignment: CDR1 SGHDT and CDR2 YYEEEE. Trimming took 4 bases from V and 1 from J; bases not matched to a gene: 6. The CDR3 is made up of 15 amino acids. The CDR3 loop is CASSRDRGFSYEQYF. The CDR3 nucleotides are TGTGCCAGCAGCCGTGACAGGGGGTTTTCCTACGAGCAGTACTTC.

This clone came up a few times. The genes are TRBV18 and TRBJ2-5, with a possible D match to TRBD2 (6 bases). CDR1 KGHSH and CDR2 LQKENI come from the germline V gene. This CDR3 spans 14 amino acids. Trimming pared 4 bases from V and 3 bases from J, leaving 12 bases between. The CDR3 bases are TGTGCCAGCTCACACGGGACTCTCAAAGAGACCCAGTACTTC. It specifies CASSHGTLKETQYF.

The V gene is TRBV4-1, the J gene TRBJ2-1; 12 positions agree with TRBD2. The V and J ends lost 2 bases and 8 bases, in that order; junction bases with no gene match: 13. There are 18 residues in the CDR3. CDR1 is MGHRA and CDR2 is YSYEKL in the germline V gene. The CDR3 nucleotides read TGCGCCAGCAGCCAACCAGGGGTGGGACTAGCGGGTACGGATGAGCAGTTCTTC. It codes for CASSQPGVGLAGTDEQFF.

The chain combines TRBV6-5 with TRBJ2-5, with D maybe TRBD2 (6 bases). V was clipped by 6 bases and J by 9 bases, with 23 bases between them. CDR1 is MNHEY and CDR2 is SVGAGI in the germline V gene. This CDR3 comprises 15 residues. CDR3 nucleotides: TGTGCCAGCAGCCTAAAGTGGGAGTCGGGGGTGGCCCAGTACTTC. Translated, it gives CASSLKWESGVAQYF.

The chain carries TRBV27 and TRBJ1-1; 7 bases map to TRBD1. The ends lost 0 bases at V and 4 bases at J; junction bases unmatched: 5. The CDR3 is 15 residues long. Germline CDR1 is MNHEY and CDR2 is SMNVEV (reference sequence). CDR3 amino acids: CASSLSTGAGTEAFF. The CDR3 DNA reads as TGTGCCAGCAGTTTATCAACAGGGGCGGGCACTGAAGCTTTCTTT.